This T cell receptor (beta chain) was sequenced during a study of cytomegalovirus exposure and HLA in healthy donors. CDR1 is GTSNPN, CDR2 SVGIG, per germline (reference sequence). V lost 2 bases and J lost 9; bases outside the gene matches: 13. This CDR3 spans 15 amino acids. Amplification used 60 Vbeta primers and 13 Jbeta primers. The method was immunoSEQ multiplex PCR; TCRdb's version includes in-frame clones alone and lacks a portion of them. The table lists about 130,000 clones, over 70% of them singletons. This clonotype was obtained from a woman between 35 and 50 years old in good health and CMV-seronegative. Material: PBMCs. The chain is built from TRBV30 and TRBJ2-5, with 9 bases identical to TRBD2. The CDR3 loop reads CAWSTARGGPGSQYF. The CDR3 region has the DNA TGTGCCTGGAGTACGGCGCGGGGGGGCCCTGGGTCCCAGTACTTC.